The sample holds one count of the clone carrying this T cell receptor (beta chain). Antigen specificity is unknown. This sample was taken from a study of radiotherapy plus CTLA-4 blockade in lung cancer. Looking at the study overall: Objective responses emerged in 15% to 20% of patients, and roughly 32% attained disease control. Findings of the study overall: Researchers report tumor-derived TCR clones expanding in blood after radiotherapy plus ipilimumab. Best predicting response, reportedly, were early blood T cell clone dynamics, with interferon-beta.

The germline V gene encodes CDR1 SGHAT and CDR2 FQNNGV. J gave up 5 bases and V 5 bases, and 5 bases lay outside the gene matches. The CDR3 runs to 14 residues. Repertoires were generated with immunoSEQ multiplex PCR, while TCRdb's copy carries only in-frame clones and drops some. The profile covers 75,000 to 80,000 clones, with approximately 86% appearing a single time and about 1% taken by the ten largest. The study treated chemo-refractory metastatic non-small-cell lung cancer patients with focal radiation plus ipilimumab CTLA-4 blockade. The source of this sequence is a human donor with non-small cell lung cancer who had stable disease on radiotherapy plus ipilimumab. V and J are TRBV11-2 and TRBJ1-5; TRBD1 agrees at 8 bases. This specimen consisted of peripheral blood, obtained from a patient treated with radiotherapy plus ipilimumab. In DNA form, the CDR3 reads TGTGCCAGCAGCGCCGACAGGGGCGATCAGCCCCAGCATTTT. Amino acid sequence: CASSADRGDQPQHF. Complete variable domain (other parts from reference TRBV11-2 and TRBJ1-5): EAGVAQSPRYKIIEKRQSVAFWCNPISGHATLYWYQQILGQGPKLLIQFQNNGVVDDSQLPKDRFSAERLKGVDSTLKIQPAKLEDSAVYLCASSADRGDQPQHFGDGTRLSIL.